A selection of T cell receptor beta chains follows, all from one sample in a study of a mutant IDH1 vaccine in newly diagnosed glioma. Some clones are missing from TCRdb's copy, which holds only in-frame ones; the method was immunoSEQ multiplex PCR. The table shows 95,000 to 100,000 clones, with roughly 90% occurring only once. This specimen consisted of PBMCs, obtained from a glioma patient treated with radiotherapy, temozolomide or both. The source of these receptors is a woman between 45 and 60 years old with glioma. The CDR3 runs from the conserved cysteine through the conserved F or W. The order of the fields is V gene, D gene, J gene, CDR3 length, clone size, CDR3 protein, CDR3 DNA. The D gene is left open where the match is weak. Only part of the rows carry a size: once, few, many, or a class if the clone is expanded.

TRBV27	TRBD1	TRBJ2-1	18	NA	CASSFRTGGDSSYNEQFF	TGTGCCAGCAGTTTCCGGACAGGGGGCGACAGCTCCTACAATGAGCAGTTCTTC
TRBV27	NA	TRBJ2-7	13	NA	CASSLGPSYEQYF	TGTGCCAGCAGTCTCGGACCATCCTACGAGCAGTACTTC
TRBV19	NA	TRBJ2-2	14	NA	CASRNAGAGGELFF	TGTGCCAGTAGAAATGCGGGGGCGGGCGGGGAGCTGTTTTTT
TRBV9	NA	TRBJ2-1	14	once	CASSGRRDHNEQFF	TGTGCCAGCAGCGGGAGGAGGGACCACAATGAGCAGTTCTTC
TRBV7-9	TRBD2	TRBJ2-3	14	NA	CASTGTKDVYTQYF	TGTGCCAGCACCGGGACTAAAGATGTGTATACGCAGTATTTT
TRBV6-4	TRBD1	TRBJ2-1	15	NA	CASTPGQGPSNEQFF	TGTGCCAGCACCCCCGGACAGGGGCCCTCGAATGAGCAGTTCTTC
TRBV9	TRBD1	TRBJ2-7	14	NA	CASSVGQGGYEQYF	TGTGCCAGCAGCGTAGGACAGGGGGGATACGAGCAGTACTTC
TRBV7-9	NA	TRBJ2-4	15	NA	CASSLELDNKNIQYF	TGTGCCAGCAGCTTAGAGTTGGACAACAAAAACATTCAGTACTTC
TRBV6-5	NA	TRBJ2-2	15	NA	CASSYSSGETGELFF	TGTGCCAGCAGTTACTCGTCGGGGGAGACCGGGGAGCTGTTTTTT
TRBV6-6	NA	TRBJ2-3	14	NA	CASSYSRVGDTQYF	TGTGCCAGCAGTTACTCGAGGGTAGGAGATACGCAGTATTTT
TRBV29-1	NA	TRBJ1-2	13	NA	CSVEDQGHGGYTF	TGCAGCGTTGAAGATCAGGGACACGGTGGCTACACCTTC
TRBV28	NA	TRBJ2-1	14	NA	CASNQVSSYNEQFF	TGTGCCAGCAACCAAGTTAGCTCCTACAATGAGCAGTTCTTC
TRBV29-1	NA	TRBJ2-7	12	NA	CSARQSSYEQYF	TGCAGCGCCCGACAGAGCTCCTACGAGCAGTACTTC
TRBV5-1	NA	TRBJ2-2	15	NA	CASSLGQDNTGELFF	TGCGCCAGCAGCTTGGGGCAGGATAACACCGGGGAGCTGTTTTTT
TRBV19	NA	TRBJ1-5	15	NA	CASSTGTRTNQPQHF	TGTGCCAGTAGTACAGGGACAAGGACTAATCAGCCCCAGCATTTT
TRBV5-4	NA	TRBJ1-2	14	NA	CASSLGQLNYGYTF	TGTGCCAGCAGCTTGGGACAGCTTAACTATGGCTACACCTTC
TRBV28	TRBD2	TRBJ2-1	14	once	CASNPTSGSYEQFF	TGTGCCAGCAACCCGACTAGCGGGAGCTATGAGCAGTTCTTC
TRBV5-6	NA	TRBJ1-1	15	few	CASSSVTGGNTEAFF	TGTGCCAGCAGCTCGGTCACAGGAGGGAACACTGAAGCTTTCTTT
TRBV27	TRBD1	TRBJ2-7	15	NA	CASSLHGTGRYEQYF	TGTGCCAGCAGTTTACACGGGACAGGTCGTTACGAGCAGTACTTC
TRBV2	NA	TRBJ1-1	15	NA	CASSEGMGPNTEAFF	TGTGCCAGCAGTGAGGGGATGGGCCCGAACACTGAAGCTTTCTTT
TRBV28	TRBD2	TRBJ2-7	12	NA	CASRLAGGVQYF	TGTGCCAGCAGACTAGCGGGAGGGGTGCAGTACTTC
TRBV28	TRBD1	TRBJ2-1	14	NA	CASSSGQDYNEQFF	TGTGCCAGCAGTTCGGGACAGGATTACAATGAGCAGTTCTTC
TRBV5-1	NA	TRBJ2-7	14	NA	CASRTPGRSYEQYF	TGCGCCAGCAGAACTCCGGGTCGATCCTACGAGCAGTACTTC
TRBV11-2	TRBD1	TRBJ2-7	13	NA	CASKTGGKGEQYF	TGTGCCAGCAAAACAGGGGGGAAAGGAGAGCAGTACTTC
TRBV7-9	NA	TRBJ2-7	12	NA	CASSLVGAEQYF	TGTGCCAGCAGCTTAGTAGGCGCCGAGCAGTACTTC
TRBV28	NA	TRBJ2-7	17	once	CASSPLPSGSSSYEQYF	TGTGCCAGCAGTCCCCTACCCAGCGGAAGCAGCTCCTACGAGCAGTACTTC
TRBV9	TRBD1	TRBJ1-3	16	few	CASSVSDRASGNTIYF	TGTGCCAGCAGCGTCTCAGACAGGGCATCTGGAAACACCATATATTTT
TRBV5-4	TRBD2	TRBJ2-1	16	NA	CASSLAAGTSGNEQFF	TGTGCCAGCAGCCTGGCCGCCGGGACTAGCGGCAATGAGCAGTTCTTC
TRBV18	NA	TRBJ2-1	14	NA	CASSPGDSYNEQFF	TGTGCCAGCTCACCCGGGGATTCCTACAATGAGCAGTTCTTC
TRBV30	TRBD1	TRBJ2-2	14	few	CAWRGDRDTGELFF	TGTGCCTGGAGAGGAGACAGGGATACCGGGGAGCTGTTTTTT
TRBV19	NA	TRBJ2-1	13	NA	CASSMDPYNEQFF	TGTGCCAGTAGTATGGACCCCTACAATGAGCAGTTCTTC
TRBV5-5	NA	TRBJ2-1	15	NA	CASSLDPSTYNEQFF	TGTGCCAGCAGCTTGGACCCTAGTACCTACAATGAGCAGTTCTTC
TRBV5-1	TRBD1	TRBJ2-5	13	NA	CASSVRGQETQYF	TGCGCCAGCAGCGTCAGGGGGCAAGAGACCCAGTACTTC
TRBV30	NA	TRBJ2-3	14	NA	CAWMYGFSTDTQYF	TGTGCCTGGATGTACGGGTTCAGCACAGATACGCAGTATTTT
TRBV13	NA	TRBJ2-2	16	once	CASSAIPGEGTGELFF	TGTGCCAGCAGCGCCATACCGGGAGAGGGTACCGGGGAGCTGTTTTTT
TRBV11-2	NA	TRBJ2-7	13	NA	CASRSDSSYEQYF	TGTGCCAGCAGGTCGGACAGCTCCTACGAGCAGTACTTC
TRBV28	NA	TRBJ2-7	12	NA	CASTGRGYEQYF	TGTGCCAGCACCGGCCGGGGATACGAGCAGTACTTC
TRBV9	NA	TRBJ2-1	13	NA	CASSPDIYNEQFF	TGTGCCAGCAGCCCGGACATTTACAATGAGCAGTTCTTC
TRBV9	TRBD1	TRBJ2-2	14	NA	CASSRSTGAGELFF	TGTGCCAGCAGTCGATCCACAGGGGCCGGGGAGCTGTTTTTT
TRBV11-2	TRBD2	TRBJ2-3	14	NA	CASSSGLAFGTQYF	TGTGCCAGCAGCTCAGGACTAGCTTTTGGTACGCAGTATTTT